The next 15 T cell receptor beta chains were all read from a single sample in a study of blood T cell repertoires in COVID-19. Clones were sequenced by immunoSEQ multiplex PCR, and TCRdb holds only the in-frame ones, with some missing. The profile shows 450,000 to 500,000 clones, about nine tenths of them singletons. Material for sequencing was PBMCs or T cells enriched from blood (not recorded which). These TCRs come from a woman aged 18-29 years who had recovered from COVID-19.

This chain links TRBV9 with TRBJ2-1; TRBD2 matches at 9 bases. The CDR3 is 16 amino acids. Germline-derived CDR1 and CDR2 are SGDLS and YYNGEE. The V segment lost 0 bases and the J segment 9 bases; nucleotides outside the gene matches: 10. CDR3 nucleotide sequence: TGTGCCAGCAGCGTAGAAAGCGGGGGGCCAGATGGTGAGCAGTTCTTC. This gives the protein CASSVESGGPDGEQFF.

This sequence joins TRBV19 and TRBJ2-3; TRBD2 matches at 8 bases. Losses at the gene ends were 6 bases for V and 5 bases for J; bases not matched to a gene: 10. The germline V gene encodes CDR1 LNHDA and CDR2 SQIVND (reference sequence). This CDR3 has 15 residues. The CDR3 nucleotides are TGTGCCAGTAGCACTGCCGGGGGGGCCAAAGATACGCAGTATTTT. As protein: CASSTAGGAKDTQYF.

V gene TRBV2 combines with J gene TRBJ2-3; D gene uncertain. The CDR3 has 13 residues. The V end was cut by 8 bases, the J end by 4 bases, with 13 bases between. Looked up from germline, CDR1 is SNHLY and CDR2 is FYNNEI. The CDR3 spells CASLRYSPDTQYF. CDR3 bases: TGTGCCAGCTTACGGTACAGCCCAGATACGCAGTATTTT.

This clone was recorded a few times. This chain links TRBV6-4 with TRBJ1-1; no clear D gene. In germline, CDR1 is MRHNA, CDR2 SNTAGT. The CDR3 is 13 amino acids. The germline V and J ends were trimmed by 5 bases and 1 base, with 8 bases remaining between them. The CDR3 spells CASSPEKNTEAFF. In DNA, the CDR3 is TGTGCCAGCAGTCCTGAGAAGAACACTGAAGCTTTCTTT.

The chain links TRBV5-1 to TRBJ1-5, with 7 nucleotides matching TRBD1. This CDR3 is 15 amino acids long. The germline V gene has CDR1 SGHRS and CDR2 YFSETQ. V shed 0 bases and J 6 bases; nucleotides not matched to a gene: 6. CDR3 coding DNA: TGCGCCAGCAGCTTGGGGGTGGCAGGGGGTCAGCCCCAGCATTTT. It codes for CASSLGVAGGQPQHF.

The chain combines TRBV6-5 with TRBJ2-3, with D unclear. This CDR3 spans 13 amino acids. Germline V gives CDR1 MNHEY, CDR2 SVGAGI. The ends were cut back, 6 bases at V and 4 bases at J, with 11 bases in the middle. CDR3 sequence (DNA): TGTGCCAGCAGACCCACAGCTTCAGATACGCAGTATTTT. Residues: CASRPTASDTQYF.

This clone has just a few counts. The CDR3 is CASTTSQGSYGYTF. The CDR3 nucleotides are TGTGCCAGTACCACATCACAGGGTAGCTATGGCTACACCTTC. The chain recombines TRBV19 with TRBJ1-2; TRBD1 is a possible D gene (6 bases). The CDR3 loop spans 14 amino acids. The V gene lost 7 bases and the J gene lost 4 bases, with 16 bases spanning the gap. Germline V gene lookup returns CDR1 LNHDA and CDR2 SQIVND (reference sequence).

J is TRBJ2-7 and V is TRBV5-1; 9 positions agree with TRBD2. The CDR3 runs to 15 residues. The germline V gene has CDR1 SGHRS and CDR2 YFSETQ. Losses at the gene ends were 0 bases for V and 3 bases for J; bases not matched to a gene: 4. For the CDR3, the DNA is TGCGCCAGCAGCTTGGGCGGGGGGGAATTCTACGAGCAGTACTTC. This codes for CASSLGGGEFYEQYF. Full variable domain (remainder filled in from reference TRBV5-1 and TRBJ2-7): KAGVTQTPRYLIKTRGQQVTLSCSPISGHRSVSWYQQTPGQGLQFLFEYFSETQRNKGNFPGRFSGRQFSNSRSEMNVSTLELGDSALYLCASSLGGGEFYEQYFGPGTRLTVT.

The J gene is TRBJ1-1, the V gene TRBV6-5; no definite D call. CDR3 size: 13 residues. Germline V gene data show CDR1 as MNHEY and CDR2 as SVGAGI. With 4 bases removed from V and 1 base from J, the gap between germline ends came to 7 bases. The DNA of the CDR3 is TGTGCCAGCAGTTGGGCTGGGAACACTGAAGCTTTCTTT. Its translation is CASSWAGNTEAFF.

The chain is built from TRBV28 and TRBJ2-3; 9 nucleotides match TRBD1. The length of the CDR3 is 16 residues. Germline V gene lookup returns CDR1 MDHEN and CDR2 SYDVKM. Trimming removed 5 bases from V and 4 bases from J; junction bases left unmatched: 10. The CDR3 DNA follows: TGTGCCAGCAGTCTCACCTCGGGACAGGGTTCAGATACGCAGTATTTT. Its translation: CASSLTSGQGSDTQYF.

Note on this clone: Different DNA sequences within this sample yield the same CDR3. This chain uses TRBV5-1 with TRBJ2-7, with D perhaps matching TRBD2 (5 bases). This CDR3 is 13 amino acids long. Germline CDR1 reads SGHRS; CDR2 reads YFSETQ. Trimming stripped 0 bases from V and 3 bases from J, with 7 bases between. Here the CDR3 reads CASSLDGSYEQYF. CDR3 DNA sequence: TGCGCCAGCAGCTTGGATGGGAGCTACGAGCAGTACTTC.

The CDR3 region has the DNA TGTGCCAGCACCCCAAAGACTAGCGGGGGGAGAAACGAGCAGTTCTTC. Protein product: CASTPKTSGGRNEQFF. The chain employs TRBV7-6 and TRBJ2-1, with 13 bases identical to TRBD2. Germline V CDR1 and CDR2: SGHVS, FNYEAQ. V lost 7 bases and J lost 10; bases outside the gene matches: 13. CDR3 size: 16 residues. Complete variable domain (other parts from reference TRBV7-6 and TRBJ2-1): GAGVSQSPRYKVTKRGQDVALRCDPISGHVSLYWYRQALGQGPEFLTYFNYEAQQDKSGLPNDRFSAERPEGSISTLTIQRTEQRDSAMYRCASTPKTSGGRNEQFFGPGTRLTVL.

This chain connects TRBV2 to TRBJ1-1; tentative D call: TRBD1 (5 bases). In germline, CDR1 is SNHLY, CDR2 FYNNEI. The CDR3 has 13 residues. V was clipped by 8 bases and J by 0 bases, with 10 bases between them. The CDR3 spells CASPGGLNTEAFF. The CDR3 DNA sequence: TGTGCCAGCCCCGGGGGGTTGAACACTGAAGCTTTCTTT.

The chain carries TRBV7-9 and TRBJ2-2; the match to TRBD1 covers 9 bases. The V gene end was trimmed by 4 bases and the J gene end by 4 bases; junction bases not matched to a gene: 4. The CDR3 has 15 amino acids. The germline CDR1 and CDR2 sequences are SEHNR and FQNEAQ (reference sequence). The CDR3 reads CASSWTGVGTGELFF. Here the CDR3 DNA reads TGTGCCAGCAGCTGGACAGGGGTCGGCACCGGGGAGCTGTTTTTT.

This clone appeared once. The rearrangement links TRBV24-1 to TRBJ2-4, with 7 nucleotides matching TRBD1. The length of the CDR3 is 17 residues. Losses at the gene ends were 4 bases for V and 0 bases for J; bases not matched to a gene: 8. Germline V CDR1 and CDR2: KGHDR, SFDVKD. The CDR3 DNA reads TGTGCCACCAGTGACCACGGACAGGCACTAGCCAAAAACATTCAGTACTTC. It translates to CATSDHGQALAKNIQYF.